A single sample gave rise to the 11 T cell receptor beta chains below, sequenced in a study of beta chain features in type 1 diabetes (dated by TCRdb to 2017 to 2018). The library was made by the immunoSEQ multiplex PCR assay. The entire isolated RNA was reverse transcribed using the High Capacity cDNA Reverse Transcription Kit, and thus expressed TCRB transcripts were sequenced. The source is immuneACCESS, and TCRdb retained only in-frame sequences with V and J called. Part of the clones is not carried over; for the studies checked, unresolved V genes explain less than half of this, and the remainder is unexplained. For this sample the table gives 200,000 to 300,000 clones, of which over 20% were detected only once. The leading ten clones occupy around 0.03% of the sample. What the authors observed across the whole study: A moderate but significant shortening of TCRB CDR3 length was observed in type 1 diabetes patients in all four CD4+ subsets.

The antigens of these receptors remain unknown. The sequencing input was naive CD4+ T cells from blood. Explained via the paper, the cell subset or site label denotes: true naive CD4+ T cells. These receptors were taken from a middle-aged woman with type 1 diabetes.

The rearrangement uses TRBV29-1 and TRBJ1-2; D not resolved. This CDR3 has 11 residues. Germline values: CDR1 SQVTM, CDR2 ANQGSEA. V shed 3 bases and J shed 2 bases, with 4 bases lying between them. The CDR3 reads CSVEENYGYTF. The CDR3 nucleotides are TGCAGCGTTGAGGAGAACTATGGCTACACCTTC.

The table lists this clone with a few counts. The chain has TRBV7-9 and TRBJ2-5, with D possibly matching TRBD1 (6 bases). CDR1 and CDR2 from the germline V gene are SEHNR and FQNEAQ (reference sequence). Trimming removed 5 bases at V and 5 bases at J, with 12 bases between. The CDR3 length is 13 residues. The CDR3 sequence: CASSLDSVETQYF. In DNA, the CDR3 is TGTGCCAGCAGCCTGGACAGTGTGGAGACCCAGTACTTC.

J is TRBJ1-2 and V is TRBV4-3; D is uncertain. Germline V gene sequence: CDR1 LGHNA, CDR2 YSLEER. The V end was cut by 4 bases, the J end by 5 bases, with 17 bases between. This CDR3 is built from 15 residues. CDR3 DNA sequence: TGCGCCAGCAGCCCCCAGAGCAGCGGAGCATATGGCTACACCTTC. Translated: CASSPQSSGAYGYTF.

This clone was recorded once. The gene calls are TRBV13 and TRBJ2-5; 10 nucleotides agree with TRBD1. CDR3 length: 15 residues. Losses at the gene ends were 5 bases for V and 5 bases for J; bases not matched to a gene: 8. CDR1 and CDR2 from the germline V gene are PRHDT and FYEKMQ (reference sequence). CDR3 coding DNA: TGTGCCAGCAGCCCCGCCGGGACAGGGGACGAGACCCAGTACTTC. Encoded protein: CASSPAGTGDETQYF.

V and J are TRBV6-5 and TRBJ1-5; TRBD1 matches at 7 bases. With 5 bases clipped from V and 4 bases from J, the junction kept 2 bases outside the gene matches. From germline, CDR1 is MNHEY and CDR2 SVGAGI. CDR3 size: 13 residues. The chain's CDR3 is CASSRDSNQPQHF. CDR3 DNA sequence: TGTGCCAGCAGTCGGGACAGTAATCAGCCCCAGCATTTT.

The V call is TRBV25-1, the J call TRBJ2-5; D not certain. Germline values: CDR1 MGHDK, CDR2 SYGVNS. The V end lost 5 bases, the J end lost 7 bases, and 8 bases lay between the germline ends. The CDR3 loop spans 11 amino acids. The CDR3 sequence is CASSSRLTQYF. CDR3 DNA: TGTGCCAGCAGTTCGCGATTGACCCAGTACTTC. Full variable domain (missing parts from reference TRBV25-1 and TRBJ2-5): EADIYQTPRYLVIGTGKKITLECSQTMGHDKMYWYQQDPGMELHLIHYSYGVNSTEKGDLSSESTVSRIRTEHFPLTLESARPSHTSQYLCASSSRLTQYFGPGTRLLVL.

This clone was seen only a few times. The J gene is TRBJ2-5, the V gene TRBV4-3; D is perhaps TRBD2 (5 bases). CDR1 LGHNA and CDR2 YSLEER come from the germline V gene. This CDR3 has 15 amino acids. The V end was cut by 0 bases, the J end by 5 bases, with 13 bases between. The CDR3 here is CASSQDLGRGETQYF. CDR3 bases: TGCGCCAGCAGCCAAGATCTGGGTCGCGGGGAGACCCAGTACTTC.

A few counts support this clone. Other DNA sequences within the sample encode an identical CDR3. The chain uses TRBV19 and TRBJ1-5, with 10 positions matching TRBD1. Germline trimming cut 5 bases from V and 2 bases from J; bases unmatched to any gene: 0. This CDR3 has 14 amino acids. Looked up from germline, CDR1 is LNHDA and CDR2 is SQIVND (reference sequence). The CDR3 reads CASSGTGGNQPQHF. The CDR3 DNA is TGTGCCAGTAGTGGGACAGGGGGCAATCAGCCCCAGCATTTT.

This clone was seen only a few times. The chain's CDR3 is CASSQDGGGNQPQHF. CDR3 DNA sequence: TGCGCCAGCAGCCAAGATGGAGGGGGCAATCAGCCCCAGCATTTT. J is TRBJ1-5 and V is TRBV4-1, with a tentative D call TRBD1 (5 bases). CDR3 length: 15 amino acids. CDR1 is MGHRA and CDR2 is YSYEKL in the germline V gene. The ends were cut back, 0 bases at V and 2 bases at J, with 8 bases in the middle.

The chain links TRBV7-3 to TRBJ2-1; 7 nucleotides line up with TRBD1. Germline values: CDR1 SGHTA, CDR2 FQGTGA. Trimming cost V 6 bases and J 3 bases; bases outside gene matches: 2. This CDR3 region has 13 residues. The CDR3 region has the DNA TGTGCCAGCAGTACAGGGGTCTACAATGAGCAGTTCTTC. This translates into CASSTGVYNEQFF.

The sample holds a few counts of this clone. This chain links TRBV14 with TRBJ2-1, with TRBD1 matching over 9 bases. Germline V lookup: CDR1 SGHDN, CDR2 FVKESK. This CDR3 comprises 16 residues. The J segment lost 6 bases and the V segment lost 4 bases, leaving 10 bases of the junction unmatched. In nucleotides, the CDR3 is TGTGCCAGCAGCCTCTTGGGACAGGGCACCATCAATGAGCAGTTCTTC. Translated, it gives CASSLLGQGTINEQFF.